This TCR beta chain originates from a study of CD8+CD57+ T cells in acquired aplastic anemia. Whoever was chosen for sequencing had shown CD8+CD57+ cell expansion by flow cytometry. Severe acquired aplastic anemia affected all patients. Patients were therapy-naive when their blood was sampled. Genomic DNA provided the template from which TCR beta VDJ and CDR3 profiles were obtained. TCRdb independently ran MiXCR on the reads; one entry per CDR3 protein. The profile covers about half a million distinct CDR3 sequences, with under 40% appearing a single time and 0.7% to 1% taken by the ten largest. CDR1 MGHDK and CDR2 SYGVNS come from the germline V gene. This CDR3 comprises 14 residues. The ends were cut back, 1 base at V and 6 bases at J, with 10 bases in the middle. As regards this clonotype: Antigen specificity is unknown.

Study-wide results and caveats: In CD8+ cells, Simpson's diversity showed no significant difference between patients and controls. Overlap between patients and controls comprised 25 to 30 CD8+ CDR3 sequences.

This clonotype was sampled from a human donor with aplastic anemia. This chain connects TRBV25-1 to TRBJ1-5, with D possibly matching TRBD1 (5 bases). The sample comprised sorted CD4+, CD8+, or CD8+CD57+ T cells (not recorded which) from PBMCs. The CDR3 sequence: CASSEFGAGQPQHF. The CDR3 coding sequence is TGTGCCAGCAGTGAATTTGGGGCAGGTCAGCCCCAGCATTTT.